Sequencing of this T cell receptor beta chain was carried out in a study of monozygotic twins with cystic fibrosis. Concerning this clone: Its antigen is undetermined.

The CDR3 totals 15 residues. Trimming cost V 0 bases and J 8 bases, with 16 bases left between them. Germline CDR1 MGHRA, CDR2 YSYEKL. Clones were read by immunoSEQ multiplex PCR, and TCRdb kept only the in-frame ones, dropping some. The profile shows nearly 25,000 clones, under 95% of them singletons. Study observations and caveats: Low clonality (median approximately 0.0095) suggested a mostly naive repertoire. Shared CDR3 numbers were not associated with age, concordance or severity. J usage was most co-twin-similar in 8 of 16 pairs, V in 13. Nucleotide-identical clonotype sharing was significantly higher within monozygotic CF twin pairs than between unrelated CF individuals.

The sequence derives from a girl aged 2-10 years with cystic fibrosis. Specimen: blood. The V and J genes are TRBV4-1 and TRBJ1-2, with D unclear. DNA of the CDR3: TGCGCCAGCAGCCAAGAAGGAGGAAGTTCGAGGGGCTACACCTTC. This encodes CASSQEGGSSRGYTF.